This note documents a single T cell receptor (beta chain) sequence. Its antigen is not known. Profiled with immunoSEQ multiplex PCR; TCRdb holds only in-frame clones, not every one. Of some 31,000 clones detected, more than 85% appear once; the ten largest clones hold 3% to 3.5%. This sample was taken from a study of multiple sclerosis patients with progressive multifocal leukoencephalopathy. Regarding time point: time of PML onset. Unmatched junction bases numbered 7, after V lost 6 bases and J lost 1 base. CDR3 length equals 18 residues. Germline assignment: CDR1 WSHSY and CDR2 SAAADI. Study conclusions and caveats: Lower normalized Shannon entropy suggested reduced TRB diversity in most PML patients.

This material consisted of PBMCs, taken from a patient treated with natalizumab. V is TRBV10-2 and J is TRBJ2-1; TRBD2 matches at 15 bases. This receptor was taken from a human donor with progressive multifocal leukoencephalopathy. The DNA for the CDR3 is TGCGCCAGCAGAAGGACTAGCGGGAGGGCCCAGTCCTACAATGAGCAGTTCTTC. Translation: CASRRTSGRAQSYNEQFF.